The sequence of this T cell receptor beta chain was determined in a study of T cells in Graves' hyperthyroidism and ophthalmopathy. Whole-study findings and limits: Most thyroid clonotypes with frequency above 0.001 were detected in blood.

Those patients with uncontrolled infection, other autoimmune disease, pregnancy or lactation were excluded. With regard to this clonotype: Its target is unknown.

The CDR3 length is 15 residues. Per germline, CDR1 KGHSH and CDR2 LQKENI. The ends lost 4 bases at V and 3 bases at J; junction bases unmatched: 8. TCR beta CDR3 regions were amplified from RNA transcripts. When the TCR CDR3 underwent first-round RT-PCR, the HTBI primer set was used. MiXCR, run by TCRdb on the multiplex PCR reads, gives a single entry per CDR3 protein. This repertoire shows approximately 420,000 distinct CDR3 sequences, roughly 15% found once; its top ten account for 5.3%. This TCR was recovered from a woman under 30 with Graves' hyperthyroidism. The chain is built from TRBV18 and TRBJ2-7, with 8 bases aligning to TRBD1. What was sequenced was blood. The DNA for the CDR3 is TGTGCCAGCTCACTCTCGGACAGGGAGGACTACGAGCAGTACTTC. It translates to CASSLSDREDYEQYF.